A selection of T cell receptor beta chains follows, all from one sample in a study of cytomegalovirus exposure and HLA in healthy donors. Only in-frame clones appear in the TCRdb table, and some are missing; sequencing was by immunoSEQ multiplex PCR. The sample records about 130,000 clones, approximately 75% being singletons. Sequences were obtained from PBMCs. The receptors originated from a woman aged 35 to 49 in good health and CMV-seropositive. Each CDR3 is given with its conserved first and last residue. The order of the fields is J gene, clone size, D gene, V gene, CDR3 protein, CDR3 DNA. The D gene is left open where the match is weak. A clone size is listed for some rows: how often the clone was seen (once, few, many), or a class if it is expanded.

TRBJ2-1,-,-,TRBV7-2,CASTLGASSYNEQFF,TGTGCCAGCACCCTAGGGGCTAGCTCCTACAATGAGCAGTTCTTC
TRBJ1-1,-,TRBD1,TRBV19,CASRQTGTSEAFF,TGTGCCAGTAGGCAGACAGGGACGTCTGAAGCTTTCTTT
TRBJ2-7,-,TRBD2,TRBV6-6,CASSFAAGGTYEQYF,TGTGCCAGCAGCTTCGCCGCGGGAGGTACCTACGAGCAGTACTTC
TRBJ1-5,-,-,TRBV7-3,CASSLEARGPNQPQHF,TGTGCCAGCAGCTTAGAAGCGCGGGGTCCCAATCAGCCCCAGCATTTT
TRBJ1-5,-,TRBD1,TRBV28,CASSLLGQGEPQHF,TGTGCCAGCAGTTTACTCGGACAGGGTGAGCCCCAGCATTTT
TRBJ1-1,-,-,TRBV23-1,CASSPRGTNTEAFF,TGCGCCAGCAGTCCAAGGGGGACGAACACTGAAGCTTTCTTT
TRBJ2-1,-,TRBD2,TRBV10-3,CAISKRGGSYNEQFF,TGTGCCATCAGTAAACGGGGGGGGTCCTACAATGAGCAGTTCTTC
TRBJ2-1,-,-,TRBV18,CASSPLSKRDEQFF,TGTGCCAGCTCACCACTCTCCAAGCGTGATGAGCAGTTCTTC
TRBJ2-1,-,-,TRBV9,CASSVRGNLEDNEQFF,TGTGCCAGCAGCGTAAGGGGGAACCTAGAGGACAATGAGCAGTTCTTC
TRBJ1-1,-,-,TRBV27,CASSLIQGSTEAFF,TGTGCCAGCAGTTTAATACAGGGTTCCACTGAAGCTTTCTTT
TRBJ2-4,-,TRBD2,TRBV13,CASSSGLAANIQYF,TGTGCCAGCAGCTCGGGACTAGCGGCAAACATTCAGTACTTC
TRBJ2-7,-,-,TRBV5-1,CASSLSLDTYEQYF,TGCGCCAGCAGCTTGTCACTAGACACCTACGAGCAGTACTTC
TRBJ2-6,-,-,TRBV19,CASSDGGSGANVLTF,TGTGCCAGTAGCGACGGGGGATCTGGGGCCAACGTCCTGACTTTC
TRBJ2-2,-,TRBD2,TRBV11-2,CASSRPGGRNTGELFF,TGTGCCAGCAGCCGGCCGGGAGGGAGAAACACCGGGGAGCTGTTTTTT
TRBJ1-5,-,-,TRBV11-2,CASSLTGNQPQHF,TGTGCCAGCAGCTTAACAGGGAATCAGCCCCAGCATTTT
TRBJ1-2,-,-,TRBV11-2,CASGTGSGNWGYTF,TGTGCCAGCGGTACAGGGTCCGGTAATTGGGGCTACACCTTC
TRBJ1-1,-,-,TRBV5-1,CASTLQGSEANTEAFF,TGCGCCAGCACCCTACAGGGTTCGGAGGCAAACACTGAAGCTTTCTTT
TRBJ2-1,-,TRBD1,TRBV18,CASSPTGGQYNEQFF,TGTGCCAGCTCACCGACAGGGGGCCAATACAATGAGCAGTTCTTC
TRBJ1-2,once,TRBD1,TRBV28,CASSPLRGHGYTF,TGTGCCAGCAGCCCTCTAAGGGGGCACGGCTACACCTTC
TRBJ1-1,once,TRBD1,TRBV9,CASSVAGGLNTEAFF,TGTGCCAGCAGCGTAGCAGGGGGGCTGAACACTGAAGCTTTCTTT